Shown below are 20 T cell receptor beta chains from a single sample sequenced in a study of CD8 T cells in ankylosing spondylitis. TCRdb ran MiXCR on the 5' RACE reads and lists one entry per CDR3 protein. This repertoire shows 300,000 to 400,000 distinct CDR3 sequences, about 20% found once; its top ten account for about an eighth. Sequenced material: blood, either unsorted or a sorted T cell fraction (not recorded which). All receptors derive from a male donor with ankylosing spondylitis or in good health (not recorded which).

This clonotype was observed a few times. The gene calls are TRBV5-5 and TRBJ1-3; D may be TRBD1 (6 bases). Trimming shortened V by 1 base and J by 2 bases, and 10 bases separated the two germline ends. Germline CDR1 is SGHKS and CDR2 is YYEKEE (reference sequence). The CDR3 spans 15 residues. The CDR3 protein is CASSLTGRPGNTIYF. The CDR3 nucleotides are TGTGCCAGCAGCTTGACAGGGAGACCTGGAAACACCATATATTTT.

This chain connects TRBV13 to TRBJ2-5; 10 bases fit TRBD1. The CDR3 runs to 14 residues. Germline CDR1 reads PRHDT; CDR2 reads FYEKMQ (reference sequence). J gave up 5 bases and V 6 bases, and 6 bases lay outside the gene matches. The CDR3 region is CASRLTGGSETQYF. In DNA form, the CDR3 reads TGTGCCAGCAGGCTGACAGGGGGCTCGGAGACCCAGTACTTC.

This clonotype came up a few times. The chain carries TRBV5-5 and TRBJ2-5; maybe TRBD1 (8 bases). V was trimmed by 3 bases and J by 3 bases, leaving 18 bases between them. Germline assignment: CDR1 SGHKS and CDR2 YYEKEE (reference sequence). The CDR3 contains 16 residues. In DNA, the CDR3 is TGTGCCAGCAGCTACGGACAGGGAGGGAGTAAAGAGACCCAGTACTTC. Amino acid sequence: CASSYGQGGSKETQYF.

In this sample, this clonotype turned up a few times. This chain joins TRBV2 and TRBJ2-3; D unresolved. V shed 7 bases and J shed 2 bases, with 16 bases lying between them. There are 15 residues in the CDR3. Germline CDR1 reads SNHLY; CDR2 reads FYNNEI. The CDR3 here is CASTQVISFTDTQYF. As DNA, the CDR3 is TGTGCCAGCACCCAAGTGATCAGCTTCACAGATACGCAGTATTTT.

This chain links TRBV12-3 or TRBV12-4 with TRBJ2-7; 9 nucleotides agree with TRBD1. V was pared by 6 bases and J by 4 bases, with 7 bases of the junction left unmatched. CDR3 length: 14 residues. In DNA, the CDR3 is TGTGCCAGCAGAACCGGGACAGGGATATACGAGCAGTACTTC. Its protein is CASRTGTGIYEQYF.

This clonotype occurred a few times. The rearrangement joins TRBV7-9 to TRBJ2-3; 11 bases agree with TRBD1. The ends lost 8 bases at V and 5 bases at J; junction bases unmatched: 3. The CDR3 has 13 residues. CDR1 is SEHNR, CDR2 FQNEAQ, per germline (reference sequence). DNA for the CDR3: TGTGCCAGCCCCGGGACAGGGGGAGATACGCAGTATTTT. Its protein product is CASPGTGGDTQYF.

The chain couples TRBV20-1 to TRBJ2-3; D unclear. Germline CDR1 DFQATT, CDR2 SNEGSKA (reference sequence). V was trimmed by 0 bases and J by 4 bases, leaving 17 bases between them. This CDR3 region has 16 residues. Here the CDR3 reads CSARDPAGSGADTQYF. The CDR3 nucleotides read TGCAGTGCTAGAGATCCCGCAGGCTCGGGCGCAGATACGCAGTATTTT.

The J gene is TRBJ1-1, the V gene TRBV12-3 or TRBV12-4, with D unresolved. The CDR3 loop spans 13 amino acids. V shed 4 bases and J shed 0 bases, with 6 bases lying between them. The CDR3 loop is CASSSFVNTEAFF. The CDR3 DNA is TGTGCCAGCAGTTCTTTCGTGAACACTGAAGCTTTCTTT.

This chain connects TRBV10-3 to TRBJ2-1; D possibly corresponds to TRBD2 (5 bases). V dropped 8 bases and J dropped 5 bases, with 16 bases sitting between them. This CDR3 spans 14 amino acids. Germline values: CDR1 ENHRY, CDR2 SYGVKD. This CDR3 reads CAIGGWTGNNEQFF. CDR3 nucleotides: TGTGCCATCGGCGGGTGGACGGGAAACAATGAGCAGTTCTTC.

The sample holds a few counts of this clonotype. V gene TRBV11-2 combines with J gene TRBJ2-2; TRBD1 matches 7 bases. This CDR3 is 15 amino acids long. Germline V gives CDR1 SGHAT, CDR2 FQNNGV. V lost 5 bases to trimming and J lost 5 bases; unmatched junction nucleotides: 8. As DNA, the CDR3 is TGTGCCAGCAGCCACCGACAGGGTAGTACCGGGGAGCTGTTTTTT. Translated: CASSHRQGSTGELFF. Looking up the rest from reference TRBV11-2 and TRBJ2-2 gives the full variable domain: EAGVAQSPRYKIIEKRQSVAFWCNPISGHATLYWYQQILGQGPKLLIQFQNNGVVDDSQLPKDRFSAERLKGVDSTLKIQPAKLEDSAVYLCASSHRQGSTGELFFGEGSRLTVL.

The chain uses TRBV27 and TRBJ2-3; D is uncertain. The V and J ends lost 0 bases and 5 bases respectively, with 6 bases between them. Germline CDR1 is MNHEY and CDR2 is SMNVEV (reference sequence). This CDR3 is 13 amino acids long. The CDR3 DNA follows: TGTGCCAGCAGTTTATCCCGTGGAGATACGCAGTATTTT. This translates into CASSLSRGDTQYF.

This chain joins TRBV12-3 or TRBV12-4 and TRBJ2-5, with 7 bases fitting TRBD1. The V and J ends lost 8 bases and 5 bases, in that order; junction bases with no gene match: 14. There are 15 residues in the CDR3. The CDR3 spells CASGAKGAEGETQYF. CDR3 DNA sequence: TGTGCCAGCGGGGCCAAGGGGGCAGAAGGGGAGACCCAGTACTTC.

This clonotype was seen a few times. The rearrangement joins TRBV2 to TRBJ2-7; D gene ambiguous. V was clipped by 4 bases and J by 3 bases, with 13 bases between them. Germline-derived CDR1 and CDR2 are SNHLY and FYNNEI. This CDR3 has 14 residues. CDR3 sequence reads: CASSGGAINYEQYF. DNA for the CDR3: TGTGCCAGCAGTGGAGGAGCGATAAACTACGAGCAGTACTTC.

This clonotype was found a few times. CDR3 nucleotide sequence: TGCGCCAGCAGCCCTGTACAGGGGGATTCAGGAGAGACCCAGTACTTC. This sequence encodes CASSPVQGDSGETQYF. The chain links TRBV4-1 to TRBJ2-5, with TRBD1 identical over 8 bases. CDR1 is MGHRA and CDR2 is YSYEKL in the germline V gene. This CDR3 spans 16 amino acids. The junction had 11 bases not matched to a gene; V was cut back by 4 bases and J by 4 bases.

This clonotype was counted a few times. The V and J genes are TRBV11-1 and TRBJ2-2; no clear D gene. The germline CDR1 and CDR2 sequences are SGHAT and FQDESV (reference sequence). The CDR3 is 19 amino acids. Trimming removed 1 base from V and 6 bases from J, with 24 bases in between. The CDR3: CASSLGHRRIGYVSGELFF. CDR3 sequence (DNA): TGTGCCAGCAGCTTAGGGCATCGGCGGATCGGCTACGTCTCCGGGGAGCTGTTTTTT.

The CDR3, as DNA: TGTGCCAGCAGCTCCCCCCACCAGGAGATCTTCAATGAGCAGTTCTTC. Translation: CASSSPHQEIFNEQFF. The chain combines TRBV7-9 with TRBJ2-1; unclear D gene. The CDR3 contains 16 residues. V lost 4 bases, J lost 6 bases, and 19 bases lay in between. Germline loops: CDR1 SEHNR, CDR2 FQNEAQ (reference sequence). The entire variable domain, with the rest obtained from reference TRBV7-9 and TRBJ2-1, is as follows: DTGVSQNPRHKITKRGQNVTFRCDPISEHNRLYWYRQTLGQGPEFLTYFQNEAQLEKSRLLSDRFSAERPKGSFSTLEIQRTEQGDSAMYLCASSSPHQEIFNEQFFGPGTRLTVL.

V gene TRBV24-1 combines with J gene TRBJ2-1, with TRBD1 matching 7 bases. The length of the CDR3 is 16 residues. V gave up 0 bases and J gave up 6 bases; unmatched junction bases: 7. Germline CDR1 is KGHDR and CDR2 is SFDVKD. This CDR3 reads CATSDLGQGEGNEQFF. CDR3 DNA sequence: TGTGCCACCAGTGATTTGGGGCAGGGGGAAGGCAATGAGCAGTTCTTC.

The chain is built from TRBV3-1 and TRBJ2-7; D remains unclear. This CDR3 is 14 amino acids long. V shed 2 bases and J shed 8 bases, with 16 bases lying between them. Germline V gives CDR1 LGHDT, CDR2 YNNKEL (reference sequence). The DNA of the CDR3 is TGTGCCAGCAGCCAACAGGACGGATCTACGCAGCAGTACTTC. This encodes CASSQQDGSTQQYF.

This CDR3 reads CASSPRRPAQSTQYF. CDR3 nucleotides: TGTGCCAGCAGCCCCAGGCGGCCAGCCCAGAGTACGCAGTATTTT. The chain links TRBV7-9 to TRBJ2-3; D remains unclear. Germline CDR1 and CDR2: SEHNR and FQNEAQ (reference sequence). Trimming took off 5 bases at V and 8 bases at J, with 20 bases between the two ends. CDR3 length: 15 amino acids.

This clonotype was counted a few times. This sequence joins TRBV3-1 and TRBJ2-3; TRBD2 is a possible D gene (6 bases). V was trimmed by 4 bases and J by 6 bases, leaving 20 bases between them. There are 16 residues in the CDR3. Germline V gene lookup returns CDR1 LGHDT and CDR2 YNNKEL (reference sequence). The CDR3 DNA sequence: TGTGCCAGCAGCCCACCCCTGCGGGGTATGAGCGATACGCAGTATTTT. Translation gives CASSPPLRGMSDTQYF.